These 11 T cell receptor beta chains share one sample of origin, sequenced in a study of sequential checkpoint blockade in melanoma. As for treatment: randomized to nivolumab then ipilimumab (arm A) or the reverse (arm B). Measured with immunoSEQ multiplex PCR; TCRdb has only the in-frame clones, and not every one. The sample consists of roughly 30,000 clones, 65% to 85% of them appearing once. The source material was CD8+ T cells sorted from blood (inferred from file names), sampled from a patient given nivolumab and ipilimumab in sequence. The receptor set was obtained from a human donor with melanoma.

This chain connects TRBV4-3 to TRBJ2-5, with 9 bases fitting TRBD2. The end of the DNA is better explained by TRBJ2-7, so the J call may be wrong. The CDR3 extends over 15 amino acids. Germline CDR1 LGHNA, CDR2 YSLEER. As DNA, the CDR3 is TGCGCCAGCAGCCAAGCTTCTAGCGGGATTTACGAGCAGTACTTC. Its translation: CASSQASSGIYEQYF.

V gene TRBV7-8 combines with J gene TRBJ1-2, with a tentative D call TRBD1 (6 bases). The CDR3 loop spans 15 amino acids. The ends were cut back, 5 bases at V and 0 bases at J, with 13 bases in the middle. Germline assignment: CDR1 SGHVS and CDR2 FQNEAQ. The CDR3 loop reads CASSPKTGTNYGYTF. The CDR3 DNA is TGTGCCAGCAGCCCGAAGACAGGAACTAACTATGGCTACACCTTC.

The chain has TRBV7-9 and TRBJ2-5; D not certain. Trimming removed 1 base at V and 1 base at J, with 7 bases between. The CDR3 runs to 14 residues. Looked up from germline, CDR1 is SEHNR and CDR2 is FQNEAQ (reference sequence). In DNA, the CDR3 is TGTGCCAGCAGCTTAGGAGGCTCCCAAGAGACCCAGTACTTC. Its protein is CASSLGGSQETQYF.

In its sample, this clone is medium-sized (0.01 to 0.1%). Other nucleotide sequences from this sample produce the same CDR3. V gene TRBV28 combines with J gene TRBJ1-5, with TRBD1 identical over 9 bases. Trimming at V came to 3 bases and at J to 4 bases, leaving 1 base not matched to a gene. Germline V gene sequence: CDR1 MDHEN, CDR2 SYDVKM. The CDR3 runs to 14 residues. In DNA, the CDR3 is TGTGCCAGCAGTTTGGGACAGGGAAATCAGCCCCAGCATTTT. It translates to CASSLGQGNQPQHF.

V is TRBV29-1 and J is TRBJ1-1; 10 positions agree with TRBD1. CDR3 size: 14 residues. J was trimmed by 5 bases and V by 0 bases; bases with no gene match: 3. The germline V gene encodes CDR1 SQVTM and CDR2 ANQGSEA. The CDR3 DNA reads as TGCAGCGTTGAAGATCAGGACAGGGGGACTGAAGCTTTCTTT. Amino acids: CSVEDQDRGTEAFF.

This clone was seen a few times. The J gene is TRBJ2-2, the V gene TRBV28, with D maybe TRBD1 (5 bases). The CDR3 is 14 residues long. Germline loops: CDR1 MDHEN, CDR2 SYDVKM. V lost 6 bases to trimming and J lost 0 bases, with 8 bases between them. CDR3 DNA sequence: TGTGCCAGCAGGGACAACGCGAACACCGGGGAGCTGTTTTTT. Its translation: CASRDNANTGELFF.

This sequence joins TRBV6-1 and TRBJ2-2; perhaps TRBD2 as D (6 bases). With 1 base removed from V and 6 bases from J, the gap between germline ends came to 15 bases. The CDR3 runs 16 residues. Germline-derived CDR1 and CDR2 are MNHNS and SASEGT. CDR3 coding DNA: TGTGCCAGCAGTGAAGAGGACGGGAGAGGTCCCGGGGAGCTGTTTTTT. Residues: CASSEEDGRGPGELFF.

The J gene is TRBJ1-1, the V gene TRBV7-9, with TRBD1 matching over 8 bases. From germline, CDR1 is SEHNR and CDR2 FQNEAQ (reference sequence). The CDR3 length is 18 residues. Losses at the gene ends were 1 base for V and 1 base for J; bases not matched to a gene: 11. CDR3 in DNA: TGTGCCAGCAGCTTAGTAGCTGTCCGCAGGGGGCCGAACACTGAAGCTTTCTTT. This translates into CASSLVAVRRGPNTEAFF.

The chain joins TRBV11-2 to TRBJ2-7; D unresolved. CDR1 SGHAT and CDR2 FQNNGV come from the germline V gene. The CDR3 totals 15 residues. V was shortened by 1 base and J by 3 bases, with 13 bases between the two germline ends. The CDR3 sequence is CASSLAETHIYEQYF. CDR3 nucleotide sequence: TGTGCCAGCAGCTTAGCGGAGACTCACATCTACGAGCAGTACTTC. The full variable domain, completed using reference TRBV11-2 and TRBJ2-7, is EAGVAQSPRYKIIEKRQSVAFWCNPISGHATLYWYQQILGQGPKLLIQFQNNGVVDDSQLPKDRFSAERLKGVDSTLKIQPAKLEDSAVYLCASSLAETHIYEQYFGPGTRLTVT.

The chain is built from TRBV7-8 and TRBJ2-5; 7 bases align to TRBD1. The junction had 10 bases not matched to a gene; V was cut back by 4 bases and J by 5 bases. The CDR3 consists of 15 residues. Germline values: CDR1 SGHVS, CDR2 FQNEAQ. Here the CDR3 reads CASSSYRGVRETQYF. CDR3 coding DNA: TGTGCCAGCAGCTCCTACAGGGGAGTTCGCGAGACCCAGTACTTC.

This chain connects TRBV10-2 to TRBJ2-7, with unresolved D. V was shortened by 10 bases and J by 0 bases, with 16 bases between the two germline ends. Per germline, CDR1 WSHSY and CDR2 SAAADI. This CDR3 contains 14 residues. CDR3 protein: CATTEQLSSYEQYF. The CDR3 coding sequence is TGCGCCACGACGGAACAGTTAAGCTCCTACGAGCAGTACTTC.